The 2 T cell receptor beta chains given below trace back to one sample, sequenced in a study of blood T cell repertoires in COVID-19. Sequencing was performed with immunoSEQ multiplex PCR; in TCRdb, only in-frame clones are kept and a portion is missing. This sample has tens of thousands of clones, with 55% to 70% found just once. The material sequenced was peripheral blood. These receptors were taken from a woman aged 70 to 79 with acute or convalescent COVID-19.

The chain's CDR3 is CASSLDPGLAGGDTQYF. CDR3 sequence (DNA): TGTGCCAGCAGCTTAGATCCGGGACTAGCGGGAGGGGATACGCAGTATTTT. The chain uses TRBV11-2 and TRBJ2-3, with TRBD2 identical over 16 bases. CDR1 is SGHAT and CDR2 is FQNNGV in the germline V gene. This CDR3 has 17 residues. Germline trimming cut 0 bases from V and 6 bases from J; bases unmatched to any gene: 3.

The V gene is TRBV2, the J gene TRBJ2-1; 9 bases map to TRBD1. The CDR3 extends over 15 amino acids. V lost 8 bases to trimming and J lost 1 base; unmatched junction nucleotides: 6. Germline CDR1 SNHLY, CDR2 FYNNEI. CDR3 nucleotides: TGTGCCAGCTCTCGACAGGGGGGGTCCTACAATGAGCAGTTCTTC. It encodes CASSRQGGSYNEQFF.